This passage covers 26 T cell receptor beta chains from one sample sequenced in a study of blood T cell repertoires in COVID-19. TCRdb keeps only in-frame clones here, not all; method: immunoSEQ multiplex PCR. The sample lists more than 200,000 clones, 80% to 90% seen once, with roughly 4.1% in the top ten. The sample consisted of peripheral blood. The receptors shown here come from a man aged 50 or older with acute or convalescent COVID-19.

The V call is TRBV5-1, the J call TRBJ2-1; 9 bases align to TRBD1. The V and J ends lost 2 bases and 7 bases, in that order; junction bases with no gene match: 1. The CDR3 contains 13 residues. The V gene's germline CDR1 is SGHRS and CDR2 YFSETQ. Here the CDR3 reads CASSLGTGNEQFF. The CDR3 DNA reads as TGCGCCAGCAGCTTAGGGACAGGGAATGAGCAGTTCTTC.

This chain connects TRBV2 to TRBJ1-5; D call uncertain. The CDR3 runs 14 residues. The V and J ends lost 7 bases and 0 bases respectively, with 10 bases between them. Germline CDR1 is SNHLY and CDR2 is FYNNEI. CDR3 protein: CASTRLNSNQPQHF. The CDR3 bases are TGTGCCAGCACCCGACTAAATAGCAATCAGCCCCAGCATTTT.

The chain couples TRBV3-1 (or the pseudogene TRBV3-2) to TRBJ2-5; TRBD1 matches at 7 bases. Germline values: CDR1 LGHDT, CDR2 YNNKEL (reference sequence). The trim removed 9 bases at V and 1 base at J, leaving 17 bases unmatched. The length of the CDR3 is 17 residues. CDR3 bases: TGTGCCAGTAAATTGCTAAGGGGGCAGTCCTCCCAAGAGACCCAGTACTTC. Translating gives CASKLLRGQSSQETQYF.

CDR3 sequence (DNA): TGCGCCAGCAGCTTGGGCGCGGACAGGAGCACAGATACGCAGTATTTT. The encoded protein is CASSLGADRSTDTQYF. J is TRBJ2-3 and V is TRBV5-1, with 7 bases aligning to TRBD1. The CDR3 is 16 amino acids. CDR1 and CDR2 (germline): SGHRS, YFSETQ. The junction had 4 bases not matched to a gene; V was cut back by 0 bases and J by 0 bases.

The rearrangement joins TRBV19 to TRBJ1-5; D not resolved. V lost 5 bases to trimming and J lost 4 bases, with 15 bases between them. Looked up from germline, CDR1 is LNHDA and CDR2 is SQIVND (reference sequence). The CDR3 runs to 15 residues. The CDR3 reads CASSPTAGLNQPQHF. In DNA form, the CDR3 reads TGTGCCAGTAGTCCCACCGCGGGCCTTAATCAGCCCCAGCATTTT.

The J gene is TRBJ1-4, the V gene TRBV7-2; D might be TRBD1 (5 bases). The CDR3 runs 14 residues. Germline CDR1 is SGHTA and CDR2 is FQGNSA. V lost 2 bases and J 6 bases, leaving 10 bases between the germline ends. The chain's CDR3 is CASSLSTAHEKLFF. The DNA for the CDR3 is TGTGCCAGCAGCTTATCGACAGCCCATGAAAAACTGTTTTTT.

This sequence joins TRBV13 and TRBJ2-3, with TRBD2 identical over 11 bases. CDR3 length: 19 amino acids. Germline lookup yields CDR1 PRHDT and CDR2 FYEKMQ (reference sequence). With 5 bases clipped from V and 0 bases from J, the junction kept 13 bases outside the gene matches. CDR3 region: CASSPGLAGSFSSTDTQYF. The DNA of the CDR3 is TGTGCCAGCAGCCCCGGACTAGCGGGCTCTTTCTCTAGCACAGATACGCAGTATTTT.

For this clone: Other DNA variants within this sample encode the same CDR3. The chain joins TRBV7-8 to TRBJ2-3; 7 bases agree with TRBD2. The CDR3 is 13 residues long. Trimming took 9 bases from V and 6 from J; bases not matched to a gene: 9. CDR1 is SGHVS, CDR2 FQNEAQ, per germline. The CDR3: CASIPGTTDTQYF. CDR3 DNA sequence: TGTGCCAGTATCCCTGGGACTACCGATACGCAGTATTTT. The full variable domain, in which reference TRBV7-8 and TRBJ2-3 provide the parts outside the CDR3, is GAGVSQSPRYKVAKRGQDVALRCDPISGHVSLFWYQQALGQGPEFLTYFQNEAQLDKSGLPSDRFFAERPEGSVSTLKIQRTQQEDSAVYLCASIPGTTDTQYFGPGTRLTVL.

CDR3 region: CASSLEIVGGRDGYTF. CDR3 nucleotide sequence: TGCGCCAGCAGCTTGGAAATAGTAGGGGGCAGGGATGGCTACACCTTC. V gene TRBV5-1 combines with J gene TRBJ1-2; the match to TRBD1 covers 7 bases. The CDR3 is 16 residues long. Germline V lookup: CDR1 SGHRS, CDR2 YFSETQ. Losses at the gene ends were 0 bases for V and 6 bases for J; bases not matched to a gene: 11. Full variable domain (missing parts from reference TRBV5-1 and TRBJ1-2): KAGVTQTPRYLIKTRGQQVTLSCSPISGHRSVSWYQQTPGQGLQFLFEYFSETQRNKGNFPGRFSGRQFSNSRSEMNVSTLELGDSALYLCASSLEIVGGRDGYTFGSGTRLTVV.

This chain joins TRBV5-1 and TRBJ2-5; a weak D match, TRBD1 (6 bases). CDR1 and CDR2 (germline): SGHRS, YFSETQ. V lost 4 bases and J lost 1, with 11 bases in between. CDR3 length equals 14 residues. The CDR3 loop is CASSLPDSQETQYF. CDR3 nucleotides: TGCGCCAGCAGCCTACCGGACAGCCAAGAGACCCAGTACTTC. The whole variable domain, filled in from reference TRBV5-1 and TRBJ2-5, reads KAGVTQTPRYLIKTRGQQVTLSCSPISGHRSVSWYQQTPGQGLQFLFEYFSETQRNKGNFPGRFSGRQFSNSRSEMNVSTLELGDSALYLCASSLPDSQETQYFGPGTRLLVL.

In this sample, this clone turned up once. The CDR3 region is CASSLGGQGNYGYTF. The CDR3 nucleotides read TGTGCCAGCAGCTTGGGGGGACAGGGGAACTATGGCTACACCTTC. The rearrangement links TRBV5-4 to TRBJ1-2; 10 bases agree with TRBD1. Germline CDR1 reads SGHNT; CDR2 reads YYREEE (reference sequence). The trim removed 0 bases at V and 2 bases at J, leaving 1 base unmatched. The length of the CDR3 is 15 residues.

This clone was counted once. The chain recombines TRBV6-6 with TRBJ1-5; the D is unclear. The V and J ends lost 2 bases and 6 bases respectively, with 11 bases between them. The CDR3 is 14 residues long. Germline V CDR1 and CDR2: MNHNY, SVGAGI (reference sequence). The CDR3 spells CASSYPERVQPQHF. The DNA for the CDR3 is TGTGCCAGCAGTTACCCGGAGAGGGTTCAGCCCCAGCATTTT.

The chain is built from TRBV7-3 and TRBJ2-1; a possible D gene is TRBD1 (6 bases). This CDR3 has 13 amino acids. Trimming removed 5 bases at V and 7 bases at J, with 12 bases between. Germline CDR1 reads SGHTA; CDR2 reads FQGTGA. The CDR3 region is CASSPGGGNEQFF. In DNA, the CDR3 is TGTGCCAGCAGCCCTGGGGGCGGGAATGAGCAGTTCTTC.

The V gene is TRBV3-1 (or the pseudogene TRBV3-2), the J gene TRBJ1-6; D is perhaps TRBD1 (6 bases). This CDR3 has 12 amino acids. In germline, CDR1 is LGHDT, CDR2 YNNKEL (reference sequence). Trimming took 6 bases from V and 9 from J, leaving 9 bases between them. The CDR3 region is CASRQGGSPLHF. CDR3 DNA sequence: TGTGCCAGCAGACAGGGCGGTTCACCCCTCCACTTT.

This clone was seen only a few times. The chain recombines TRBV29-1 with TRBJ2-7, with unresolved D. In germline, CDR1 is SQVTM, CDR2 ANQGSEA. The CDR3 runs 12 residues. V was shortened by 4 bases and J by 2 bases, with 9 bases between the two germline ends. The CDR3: CSVGRSTYEQYF. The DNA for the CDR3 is TGCAGCGTTGGAAGGAGTACCTACGAGCAGTACTTC.

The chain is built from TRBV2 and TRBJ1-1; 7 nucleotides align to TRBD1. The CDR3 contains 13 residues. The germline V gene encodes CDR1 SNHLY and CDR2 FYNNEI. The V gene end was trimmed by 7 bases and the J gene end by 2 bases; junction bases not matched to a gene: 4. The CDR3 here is CASNNRGNTEAFF. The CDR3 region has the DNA TGTGCCAGCAATAACAGGGGTAACACTGAAGCTTTCTTT.

In DNA, the CDR3 is TGTGCCAGCACCAAAACAGGGTTGGCTGAAGCTTTCTTT. It encodes CASTKTGLAEAFF. The chain joins TRBV12-3 or TRBV12-4 to TRBJ1-1, with a weak D call TRBD1 (6 bases). The CDR3 has 13 residues. Trimming removed 7 bases at V and 6 bases at J, with 15 bases between.

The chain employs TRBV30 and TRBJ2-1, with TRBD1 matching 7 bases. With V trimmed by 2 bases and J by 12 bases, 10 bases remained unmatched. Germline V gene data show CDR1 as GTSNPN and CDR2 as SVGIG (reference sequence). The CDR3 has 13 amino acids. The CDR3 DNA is TGTGCCTGGAGTAAAAGGACAGGAGGCCGGCAGTTCTTC. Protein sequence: CAWSKRTGGRQFF.

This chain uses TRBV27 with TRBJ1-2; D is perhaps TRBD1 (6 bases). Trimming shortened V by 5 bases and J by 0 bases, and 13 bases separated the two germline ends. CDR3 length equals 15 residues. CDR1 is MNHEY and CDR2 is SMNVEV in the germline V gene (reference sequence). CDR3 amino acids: CASSPRGSTNYGYTF. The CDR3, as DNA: TGTGCCAGCAGTCCAAGGGGGTCAACTAACTATGGCTACACCTTC.

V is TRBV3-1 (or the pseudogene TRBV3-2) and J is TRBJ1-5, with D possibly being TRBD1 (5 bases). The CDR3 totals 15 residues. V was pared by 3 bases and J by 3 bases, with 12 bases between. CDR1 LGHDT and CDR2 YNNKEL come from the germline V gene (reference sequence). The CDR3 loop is CASSQGGLHNQPQHF. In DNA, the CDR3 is TGTGCCAGCAGCCAGGGGGGATTGCACAATCAGCCCCAGCATTTT.

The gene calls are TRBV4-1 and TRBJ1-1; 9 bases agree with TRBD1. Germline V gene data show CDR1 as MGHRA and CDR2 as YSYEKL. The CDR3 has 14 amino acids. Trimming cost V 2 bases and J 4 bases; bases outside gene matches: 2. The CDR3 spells CASSQTTGGTEAFF. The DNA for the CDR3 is TGCGCCAGCAGCCAAACGACAGGGGGCACTGAAGCTTTCTTT.

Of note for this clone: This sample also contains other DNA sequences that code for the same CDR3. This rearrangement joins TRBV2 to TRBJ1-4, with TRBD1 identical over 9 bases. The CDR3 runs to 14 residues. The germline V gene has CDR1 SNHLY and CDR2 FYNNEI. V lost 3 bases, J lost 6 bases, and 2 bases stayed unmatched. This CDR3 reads CASSDRTGDEKLFF. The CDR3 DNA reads TGTGCCAGCAGTGATCGGACAGGGGATGAAAAACTGTTTTTT.

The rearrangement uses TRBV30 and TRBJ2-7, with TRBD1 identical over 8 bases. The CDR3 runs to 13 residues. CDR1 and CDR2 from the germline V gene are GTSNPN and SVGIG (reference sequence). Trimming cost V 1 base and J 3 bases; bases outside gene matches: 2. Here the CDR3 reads CAWSEDRVYEQYF. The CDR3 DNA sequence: TGTGCCTGGAGTGAGGACAGGGTCTACGAGCAGTACTTC.

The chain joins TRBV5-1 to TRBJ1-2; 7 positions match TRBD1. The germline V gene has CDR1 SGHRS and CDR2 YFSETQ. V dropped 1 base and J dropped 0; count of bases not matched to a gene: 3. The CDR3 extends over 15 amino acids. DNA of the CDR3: TGCGCCAGCAGCTTGACAGGGGAAGCTAACTATGGCTACACCTTC. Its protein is CASSLTGEANYGYTF. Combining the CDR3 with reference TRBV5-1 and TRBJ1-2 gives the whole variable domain KAGVTQTPRYLIKTRGQQVTLSCSPISGHRSVSWYQQTPGQGLQFLFEYFSETQRNKGNFPGRFSGRQFSNSRSEMNVSTLELGDSALYLCASSLTGEANYGYTFGSGTRLTVV.

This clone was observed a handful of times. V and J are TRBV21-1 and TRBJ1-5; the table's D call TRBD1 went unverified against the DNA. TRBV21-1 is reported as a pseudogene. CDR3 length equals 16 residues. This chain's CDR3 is CASTLYRGRRSQPQHF. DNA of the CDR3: TGTGCCAGCACCTTATACAGGGGGCGAAGGAGTCAGCCCCAGCATTTT.

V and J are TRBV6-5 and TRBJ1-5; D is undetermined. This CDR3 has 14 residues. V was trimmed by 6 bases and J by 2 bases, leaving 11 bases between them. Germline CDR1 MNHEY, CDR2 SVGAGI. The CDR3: CASSGRVGNQPQHF. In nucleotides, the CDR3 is TGTGCCAGCAGCGGGAGGGTGGGCAATCAGCCCCAGCATTTT.